These T cell receptor beta chains were read from a single sample in a study of cytomegalovirus exposure and HLA in healthy donors. Sequencing used immunoSEQ multiplex PCR; TCRdb keeps in-frame clones, though not all of them. The sample lists hundreds of thousands of clones; 85% to 90% were seen once. The material sequenced was PBMCs. These receptors were taken from a woman aged 18-35 years in good health and CMV-seronegative. Each CDR3 is given with its conserved first and last residue. The D gene is left open where the match is weak. Size values are once, few and many counts, or a class for expanded clones, and some rows have none.

V gene: TRBV11-3; J gene: TRBJ2-3; D gene: TRBD1; clone size: -; CDR3 DNA: TGTGCCAGCAGCTTCGGCTCGGGACAGGATTACTCTAGCACAGATACGCAGTATTTT; CDR3 protein: CASSFGSGQDYSSTDTQYF
V gene: TRBV10-2; J gene: TRBJ2-5; D gene: -; clone size: -; CDR3 DNA: TGCGCCAGCAAGGTTGCGGGCCAAGAGACCCAGTACTTC; CDR3 protein: CASKVAGQETQYF
V gene: TRBV4-1; J gene: TRBJ1-4; D gene: -; clone size: few; CDR3 DNA: TGCGCCAGCAGCCTAACAGGGATGAGAGATGAAAAACTGTTTTTT; CDR3 protein: CASSLTGMRDEKLFF
V gene: TRBV5-1; J gene: TRBJ2-1; D gene: TRBD2; clone size: -; CDR3 DNA: TGCGCCAGCAGCTTAGCGGGAGATACCTACAATGAGCAGTTCTTC; CDR3 protein: CASSLAGDTYNEQFF
V gene: TRBV19; J gene: TRBJ1-4; D gene: -; clone size: once; CDR3 DNA: TGTGCCAGTAGTATATCGAACAGGCATAATGAAAAACTGTTTTTT; CDR3 protein: CASSISNRHNEKLFF
V gene: TRBV21-1; J gene: TRBJ2-7; D gene: -; clone size: few; CDR3 DNA: -; CDR3 protein: CASSKVGSGTYYEQYF
V gene: TRBV10-3; J gene: TRBJ1-1; D gene: -; clone size: few; CDR3 DNA: TGTGCCATCAGTGGGGTCAGGGGATCGGCGACTGAAGCTTTCTTT; CDR3 protein: CAISGVRGSATEAFF
V gene: TRBV5-1; J gene: TRBJ2-6; D gene: -; clone size: -; CDR3 DNA: TGCGCCAGCAGCTTGAGGGGCACTGGGGCCAACGTCCTGACTTTC; CDR3 protein: CASSLRGTGANVLTF
V gene: TRBV7-8; J gene: TRBJ2-3; D gene: -; clone size: -; CDR3 DNA: TGTGCCAGCAGCGTTCCGGGACACTACACAGATACGCAGTATTTT; CDR3 protein: CASSVPGHYTDTQYF
V gene: TRBV19; J gene: TRBJ2-1; D gene: -; clone size: -; CDR3 DNA: TGTGCCAGTAGTATGTCCTACCCCAACGATGAGCAGTTCTTC; CDR3 protein: CASSMSYPNDEQFF
V gene: TRBV29-1; J gene: TRBJ1-2; D gene: -; clone size: -; CDR3 DNA: TGCAGCGTTGAACAGGGTTTGGGCTACACCTTC; CDR3 protein: CSVEQGLGYTF
V gene: TRBV7-9; J gene: TRBJ2-1; D gene: -; clone size: few; CDR3 DNA: TGTGCCAGCAGCTCCCGGGGCACAGGGCAACAATCCTACAATGAGCAGTTCTTC; CDR3 protein: CASSSRGTGQQSYNEQFF
V gene: TRBV2; J gene: TRBJ1-3; D gene: -; clone size: -; CDR3 DNA: TGTGCCAGCAGTGACGGGAGATCCGGAAACACCATATATTTT; CDR3 protein: CASSDGRSGNTIYF
V gene: TRBV5-4; J gene: TRBJ1-2; D gene: TRBD1; clone size: -; CDR3 DNA: TGTGCCAGCAGCCCGGGTCGGACAGGGGATAGCGGCTACACCTTC; CDR3 protein: CASSPGRTGDSGYTF
V gene: TRBV4-3; J gene: TRBJ2-7; D gene: -; clone size: -; CDR3 DNA: TGCGCCAGCAGCCAAGATCGCGGGGGCGGTTCCTCCTACGAGCAGTACTTC; CDR3 protein: CASSQDRGGGSSYEQYF
V gene: TRBV19; J gene: TRBJ1-1; D gene: -; clone size: once; CDR3 DNA: TGTGCCAGTAGTAGCGGGCGAGGAGCAACTGAAGCTTTCTTT; CDR3 protein: CASSSGRGATEAFF
V gene: TRBV7-2; J gene: TRBJ2-2; D gene: -; clone size: -; CDR3 DNA: TGTGCCAGCAGCCAAAGAACGACACCCCCCGGGGAGCTGTTTTTT; CDR3 protein: CASSQRTTPPGELFF
V gene: TRBV30; J gene: TRBJ2-3; D gene: TRBD2; clone size: -; CDR3 DNA: TGTGCCTGGAGTGTAGGAGGGACGGGGGGGAATACGCAGTATTTT; CDR3 protein: CAWSVGGTGGNTQYF
V gene: TRBV2; J gene: TRBJ2-5; D gene: -; clone size: -; CDR3 DNA: TGTGCCAGCAGTGCCCCGGACATCCAAGAGACCCAGTACTTC; CDR3 protein: CASSAPDIQETQYF
V gene: TRBV6-5; J gene: TRBJ2-2; D gene: TRBD2; clone size: once; CDR3 DNA: TGTGCCAGTTCGAGCGGGAGGCACACCGGGGAGCTGTTTTTT; CDR3 protein: CASSSGRHTGELFF
V gene: TRBV10-3; J gene: TRBJ2-5; D gene: -; clone size: -; CDR3 DNA: TGTGCCATCAGTGGGGGGCGAGAGACCCAGTACTTC; CDR3 protein: CAISGGRETQYF
V gene: TRBV27; J gene: TRBJ1-4; D gene: -; clone size: -; CDR3 DNA: TGTGCCAGCAGTTCGCGGGGCTTCCGAGGGGAAAAACTGTTTTTT; CDR3 protein: CASSSRGFRGEKLFF
V gene: TRBV6-1; J gene: TRBJ2-3; D gene: -; clone size: once; CDR3 DNA: TGTGCCAGCAGCAGGCGACACTCAGATACGCAGTATTTT; CDR3 protein: CASSRRHSDTQYF
V gene: TRBV7-2; J gene: TRBJ2-2; D gene: TRBD1; clone size: -; CDR3 DNA: TGTGCCAGCAGCTTGGACAGGATAAACACCGGGGAGCTGTTTTTT; CDR3 protein: CASSLDRINTGELFF
V gene: TRBV18; J gene: TRBJ1-3; D gene: -; clone size: -; CDR3 DNA: TGTGCCAGCTCACCAACTAGCTCTGGAAACACCATATATTTT; CDR3 protein: CASSPTSSGNTIYF
V gene: TRBV4-2; J gene: TRBJ2-7; D gene: TRBD2; clone size: few; CDR3 DNA: TGTGCCAGCAGCCAAGAGTCCATAGCGGGCGGCGAGCAGTACTTC; CDR3 protein: CASSQESIAGGEQYF
V gene: TRBV10-1; J gene: TRBJ2-7; D gene: TRBD1; clone size: -; CDR3 DNA: TGCGCCAGCAGTGAACTCCGGACAGGGAACCACGAGCAGTACTTC; CDR3 protein: CASSELRTGNHEQYF
V gene: TRBV6-1; J gene: TRBJ1-2; D gene: -; clone size: -; CDR3 DNA: TGTGCCAGCAGTGCAATCTACAGGGATGGCTACACCTTC; CDR3 protein: CASSAIYRDGYTF
V gene: TRBV4-1; J gene: TRBJ2-7; D gene: -; clone size: -; CDR3 DNA: TGCGCCAGCAGCCAAGCCGGGAGTACGACATACGAGCAGTACTTC; CDR3 protein: CASSQAGSTTYEQYF
V gene: TRBV27; J gene: TRBJ1-5; D gene: -; clone size: -; CDR3 DNA: TGTGCCAGCAGTTTAGAAGGGGCCCCCAATCAGCCCCAGCATTTT; CDR3 protein: CASSLEGAPNQPQHF
V gene: TRBV29-1; J gene: TRBJ2-3; D gene: -; clone size: -; CDR3 DNA: TGCAGCGTTGATGGAGCTGTGGGACTTACAGATACGCAGTATTTT; CDR3 protein: CSVDGAVGLTDTQYF
V gene: TRBV5-1; J gene: TRBJ1-2; D gene: TRBD1; clone size: -; CDR3 DNA: TGCGCCAGCAGCTTTTCCACCACAGGGGCCACCAACTATGGCTACACCTTC; CDR3 protein: CASSFSTTGATNYGYTF
V gene: TRBV7-4; J gene: TRBJ1-3; D gene: -; clone size: -; CDR3 DNA: TGTGCCAGCAGCTTCCGGGGAGCATCTGGAAACACCATATATTTT; CDR3 protein: CASSFRGASGNTIYF
V gene: TRBV9; J gene: TRBJ1-4; D gene: -; clone size: -; CDR3 DNA: TGTGCCAGCAGCGTAGGCGGGCAGGTTAATGAAAAACTGTTTTTT; CDR3 protein: CASSVGGQVNEKLFF
V gene: TRBV7-6; J gene: TRBJ1-4; D gene: TRBD1; clone size: -; CDR3 DNA: TGTGCCAGCAGAGAAAGCAGGGGGCGAAGTGAAAAACTGTTTTTT; CDR3 protein: CASRESRGRSEKLFF
V gene: TRBV18; J gene: TRBJ1-5; D gene: TRBD1; clone size: -; CDR3 DNA: TGTGCCAGCTCCGCGAGACAGGGGGCAAGCAATCAGCCCCAGCATTTT; CDR3 protein: CASSARQGASNQPQHF